These 8 T cell receptor beta chains originate from one sample sequenced in a study of T cell responses to AZD1222 COVID-19 vaccine. Profiling relied on immunoSEQ multiplex PCR, and the TCRdb table lists in-frame clones only, not all of them. The repertoire holds more than 100,000 clones, with about 90% as singletons. Source: peripheral blood, taken on day 0 of AZD1222 vaccination. The receptors here all came from an adult in good health.

This clone was seen just once. V usage is TRBV5-6 and J usage is TRBJ1-2, with 9 bases aligning to TRBD1. With V trimmed by 4 bases and J by 8 bases, 15 bases remained unmatched. The CDR3 runs to 16 residues. CDR1 SGHDT and CDR2 YYEEEE come from the germline V gene. The CDR3 sequence: CASSGRDRVRASGYTF. CDR3 nucleotide sequence: TGTGCCAGCAGCGGCCGGGACAGGGTGAGGGCTTCGGGCTACACCTTC.

The chain links TRBV14 to TRBJ2-3; 8 nucleotides match TRBD1. Per germline, CDR1 SGHDN and CDR2 FVKESK. With 4 bases clipped from V and 1 base from J, the junction kept 4 bases outside the gene matches. This CDR3 has 15 amino acids. CDR3 DNA: TGTGCCAGCAGCCCAGGACAGGGACGCACAGATACGCAGTATTTT. It codes for CASSPGQGRTDTQYF.

The CDR3 loop reads CASSQGPGQGLGYTF. CDR3 DNA sequence: TGTGCCAGCAGCCAAGGTCCGGGACAGGGGTTAGGCTACACCTTC. This chain joins TRBV4-2 and TRBJ1-2, with 10 nucleotides matching TRBD1. The length of the CDR3 is 15 residues. With 1 base clipped from V and 8 bases from J, the junction kept 7 bases outside the gene matches. Germline V gene lookup returns CDR1 LGHNA and CDR2 YNFKEQ.

The V and J genes are TRBV2 and TRBJ2-5, with D hard to call. Trimming stripped 1 base from V and 1 base from J, with 10 bases between. This CDR3 is built from 15 residues. Germline V gene sequence: CDR1 SNHLY, CDR2 FYNNEI. The chain's CDR3 is CASSEVTSSQETQYF. In nucleotides, the CDR3 is TGTGCCAGCAGTGAAGTTACGTCTTCCCAAGAGACCCAGTACTTC.

The CDR3 loop reads CASIPAGLGYGYTF. CDR3 nucleotides: TGTGCCAGCATCCCGGCTGGGCTCGGCTATGGCTACACCTTC. V gene TRBV6-5 combines with J gene TRBJ1-2; D gene uncertain. The CDR3 spans 14 residues. Germline CDR1 is MNHEY and CDR2 is SVGAGI. Trimming cost V 7 bases and J 4 bases, with 16 bases left between them.

The chain combines TRBV6-5 with TRBJ1-4, with D possibly TRBD1 on 5 matching bases. Germline CDR1 and CDR2: MNHEY and SVGAGI. The CDR3 has 15 residues. V lost 2 bases and J lost 10, with 17 bases in between. The CDR3: CASSYAGGGVIKLFF. The CDR3 bases are TGTGCCAGCAGTTACGCTGGTGGAGGGGTAATAAAACTGTTTTTT.

This sequence joins TRBV6-5 and TRBJ2-7; TRBD1 agrees at 11 bases. CDR3 length equals 14 residues. The junction had 3 bases not matched to a gene; V was cut back by 6 bases and J by 2 bases. Germline CDR1 reads MNHEY; CDR2 reads SVGAGI. As DNA, the CDR3 is TGTGCCAGCAGCTCGGGACAGGGGGCCTACGAGCAGTACGTC. It codes for CASSSGQGAYEQYV.

The rearrangement uses TRBV14 and TRBJ2-5, with D possibly being TRBD1 or TRBD2 (6 bases each). Germline CDR1 and CDR2: SGHDN and FVKESK. CDR3 size: 12 residues. Trimming took 4 bases from V and 4 from J, leaving 7 bases between them. The CDR3, as DNA: TGTGCCAGCAGCCGGGGGGCAGAGACCCAGTACTTC. Its translation: CASSRGAETQYF. The full variable domain, in which reference TRBV14 and TRBJ2-5 provide the parts outside the CDR3, is EAGVTQFPSHSVIEKGQTVTLRCDPISGHDNLYWYRRVMGKEIKFLLHFVKESKQDESGMPNNRFLAERTGGTYSTLKVQPAELEDSGVYFCASSRGAETQYFGPGTRLLVL.